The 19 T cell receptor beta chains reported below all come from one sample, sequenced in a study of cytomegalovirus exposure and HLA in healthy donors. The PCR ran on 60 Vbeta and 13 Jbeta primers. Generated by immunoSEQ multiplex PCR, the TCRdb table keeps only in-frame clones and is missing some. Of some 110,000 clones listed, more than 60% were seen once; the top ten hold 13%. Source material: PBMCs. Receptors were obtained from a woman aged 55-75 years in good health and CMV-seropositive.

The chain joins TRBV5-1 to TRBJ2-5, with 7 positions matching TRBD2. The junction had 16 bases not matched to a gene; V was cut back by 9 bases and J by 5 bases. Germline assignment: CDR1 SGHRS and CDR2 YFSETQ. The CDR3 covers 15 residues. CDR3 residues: CATHSGGGTGETQYF. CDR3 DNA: TGCGCCACACACTCGGGAGGAGGTACGGGGGAGACCCAGTACTTC.

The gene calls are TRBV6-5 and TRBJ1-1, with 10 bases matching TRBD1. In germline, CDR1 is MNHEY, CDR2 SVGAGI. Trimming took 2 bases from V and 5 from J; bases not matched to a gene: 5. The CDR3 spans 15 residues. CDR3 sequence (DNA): TGTGCCAGCAGTTACACCCCGGGACAGGGGACTGAAGCTTTCTTT. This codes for CASSYTPGQGTEAFF.

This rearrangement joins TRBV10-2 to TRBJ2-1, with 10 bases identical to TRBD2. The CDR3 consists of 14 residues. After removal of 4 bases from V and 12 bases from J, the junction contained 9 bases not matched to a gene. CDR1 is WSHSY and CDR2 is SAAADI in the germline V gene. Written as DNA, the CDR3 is TGCGCCAGCAGTGGTAGCGGGGGGCAGAAGGGGCAGTTCTTC. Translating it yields CASSGSGGQKGQFF.

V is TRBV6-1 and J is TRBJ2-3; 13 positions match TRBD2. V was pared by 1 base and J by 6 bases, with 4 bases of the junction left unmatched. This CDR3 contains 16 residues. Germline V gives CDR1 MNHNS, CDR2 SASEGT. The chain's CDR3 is CASSEGTSGRWDTQYF. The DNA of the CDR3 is TGTGCCAGCAGTGAAGGGACTAGCGGGAGATGGGATACGCAGTATTTT.

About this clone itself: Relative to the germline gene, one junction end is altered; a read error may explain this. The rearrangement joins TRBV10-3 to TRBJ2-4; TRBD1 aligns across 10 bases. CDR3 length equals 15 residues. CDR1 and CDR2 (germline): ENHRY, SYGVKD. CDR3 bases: TGTGCCATCAGTAAGACAGGGGGCGGGCAAAACAGTCAGTACTTC. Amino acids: CAISKTGGGQNSQYF.

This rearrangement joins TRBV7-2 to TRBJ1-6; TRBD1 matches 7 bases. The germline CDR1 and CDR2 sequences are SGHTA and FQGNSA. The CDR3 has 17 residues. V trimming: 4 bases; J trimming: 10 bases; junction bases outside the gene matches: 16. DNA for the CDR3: TGTGCCAGCAGCTACTTACAGGCGAGGGGGCGTGGATCACCCCTCCACTTT. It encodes CASSYLQARGRGSPLHF.

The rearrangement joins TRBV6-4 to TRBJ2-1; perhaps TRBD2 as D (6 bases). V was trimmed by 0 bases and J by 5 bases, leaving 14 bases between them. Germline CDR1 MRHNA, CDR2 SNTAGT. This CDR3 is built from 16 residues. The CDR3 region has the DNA TGTGCCAGCAGTGACTCGACCGGGAGCCTTGACAATGAGCAGTTCTTC. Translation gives CASSDSTGSLDNEQFF.

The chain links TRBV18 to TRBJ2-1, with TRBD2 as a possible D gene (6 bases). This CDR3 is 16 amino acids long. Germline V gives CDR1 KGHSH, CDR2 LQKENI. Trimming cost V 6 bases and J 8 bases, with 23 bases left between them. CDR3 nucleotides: TGTGCCAGCTCGCCCGTAGGTCATAGCGGAGGGGATGAGCAGTTCTTC. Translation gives CASSPVGHSGGDEQFF.

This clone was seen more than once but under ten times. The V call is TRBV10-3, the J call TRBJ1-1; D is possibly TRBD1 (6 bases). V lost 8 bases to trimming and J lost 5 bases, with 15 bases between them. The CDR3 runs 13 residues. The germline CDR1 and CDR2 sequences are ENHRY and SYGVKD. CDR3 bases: TGTGCCATCGAGGGGGATTCGAGTACTGAAGCTTTCTTT. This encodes CAIEGDSSTEAFF.

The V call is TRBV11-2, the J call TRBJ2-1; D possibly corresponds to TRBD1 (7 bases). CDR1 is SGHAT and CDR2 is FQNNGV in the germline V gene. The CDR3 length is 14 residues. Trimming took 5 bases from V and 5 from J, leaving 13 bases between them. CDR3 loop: CASSRRGVHNEQFF. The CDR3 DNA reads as TGTGCCAGCAGCCGCAGGGGGGTCCACAATGAGCAGTTCTTC.

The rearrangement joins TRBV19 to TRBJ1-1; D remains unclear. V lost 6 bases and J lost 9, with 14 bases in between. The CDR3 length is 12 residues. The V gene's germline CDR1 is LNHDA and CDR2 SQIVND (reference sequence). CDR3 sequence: CASRVEGGKAFF. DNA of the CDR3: TGTGCCAGTAGAGTCGAGGGTGGGAAAGCTTTCTTT.

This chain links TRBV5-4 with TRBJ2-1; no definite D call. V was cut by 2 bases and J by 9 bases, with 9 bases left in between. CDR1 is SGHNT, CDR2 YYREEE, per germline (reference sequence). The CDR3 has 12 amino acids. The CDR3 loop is CASSFPLSEQFF. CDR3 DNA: TGTGCCAGCAGCTTCCCCCTGAGTGAGCAGTTCTTC.

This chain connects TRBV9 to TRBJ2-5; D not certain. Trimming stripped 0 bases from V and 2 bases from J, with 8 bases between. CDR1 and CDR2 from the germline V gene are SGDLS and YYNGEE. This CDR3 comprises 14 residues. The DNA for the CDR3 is TGTGCCAGCAGCGTAGGATCCAGACAAGAGACCCAGTACTTC. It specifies CASSVGSRQETQYF.

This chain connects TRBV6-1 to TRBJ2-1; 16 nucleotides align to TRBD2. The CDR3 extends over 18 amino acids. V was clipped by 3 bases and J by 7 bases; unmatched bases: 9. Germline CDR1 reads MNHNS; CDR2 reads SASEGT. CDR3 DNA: TGTGCCAGCAGTGATATTGGGACTAGCGGGAGGGTTAGGAATGAGCAGTTCTTC. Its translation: CASSDIGTSGRVRNEQFF.

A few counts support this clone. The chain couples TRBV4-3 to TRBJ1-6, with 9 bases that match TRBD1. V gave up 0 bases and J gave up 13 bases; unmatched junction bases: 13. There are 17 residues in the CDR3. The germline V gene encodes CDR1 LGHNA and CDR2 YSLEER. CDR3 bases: TGCGCCAGCAGCCAAGATCCTTGGGGACAGGGAAGTATTCCCCTCCACTTT. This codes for CASSQDPWGQGSIPLHF.

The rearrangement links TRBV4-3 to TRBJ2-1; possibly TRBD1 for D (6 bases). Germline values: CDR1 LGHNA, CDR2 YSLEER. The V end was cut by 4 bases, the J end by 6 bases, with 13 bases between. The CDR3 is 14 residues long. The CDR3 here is CASSPSDRPNEQFF. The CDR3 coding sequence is TGCGCCAGCAGCCCCTCGGACAGACCCAATGAGCAGTTCTTC.

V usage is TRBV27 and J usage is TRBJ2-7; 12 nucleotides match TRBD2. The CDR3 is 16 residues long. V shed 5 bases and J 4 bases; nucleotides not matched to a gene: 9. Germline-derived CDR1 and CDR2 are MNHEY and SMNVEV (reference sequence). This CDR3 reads CASSPAGLAGYYEQYF. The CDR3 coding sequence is TGTGCCAGCAGTCCGGCCGGACTAGCGGGGTATTACGAGCAGTACTTC.

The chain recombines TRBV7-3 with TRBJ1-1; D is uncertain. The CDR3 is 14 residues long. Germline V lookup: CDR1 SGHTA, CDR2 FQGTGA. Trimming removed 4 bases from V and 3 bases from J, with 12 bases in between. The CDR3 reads CASSSTRVDTEAFF. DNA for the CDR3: TGTGCCAGCAGCTCGACGAGGGTGGACACTGAAGCTTTCTTT.

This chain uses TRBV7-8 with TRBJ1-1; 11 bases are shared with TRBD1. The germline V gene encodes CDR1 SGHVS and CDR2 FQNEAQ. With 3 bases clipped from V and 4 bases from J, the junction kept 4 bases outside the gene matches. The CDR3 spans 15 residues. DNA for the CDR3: TGTGCCAGCAGCTTCACGGGACAGGGGGTCACTGAAGCTTTCTTT. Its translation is CASSFTGQGVTEAFF.